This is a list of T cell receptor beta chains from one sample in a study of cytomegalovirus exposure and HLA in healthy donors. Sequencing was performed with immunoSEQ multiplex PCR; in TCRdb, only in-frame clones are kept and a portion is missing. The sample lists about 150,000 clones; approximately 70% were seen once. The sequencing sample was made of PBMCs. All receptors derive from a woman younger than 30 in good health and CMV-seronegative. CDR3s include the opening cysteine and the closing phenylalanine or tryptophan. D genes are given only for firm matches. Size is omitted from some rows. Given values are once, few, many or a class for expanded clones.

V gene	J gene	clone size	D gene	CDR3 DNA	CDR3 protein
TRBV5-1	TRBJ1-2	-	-	TGCGCCAGCAGCTTCGGAGATCACTATGGCTACACCTTC	CASSFGDHYGYTF
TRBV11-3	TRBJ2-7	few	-	TGTGCCAGCAGCTTAGACGACATTAGTGATACCTACGAGCAGTACTTC	CASSLDDISDTYEQYF
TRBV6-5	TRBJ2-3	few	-	TGTGCCAGCAGTTGGACTAGCACAGATACGCAGTATTTT	CASSWTSTDTQYF
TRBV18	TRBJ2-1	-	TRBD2	TGTGCCAGCTCACCCGGACTAGCGGGGGACAATGAGCAGTTCTTC	CASSPGLAGDNEQFF
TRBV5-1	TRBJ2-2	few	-	TGCGCCAGCACCAAAGACAGCTCGAACACCGGGGAGCTGTTTTTT	CASTKDSSNTGELFF
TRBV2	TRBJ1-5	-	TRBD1	TGTGCCAGCAGTACAGGGGGCCCTAGGAGCAATCAGCCCCAGCATTTT	CASSTGGPRSNQPQHF
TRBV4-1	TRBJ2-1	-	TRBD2	TGCGCCAGCAGCCAATTAGCGGGGGATGAGCAGTTCTTC	CASSQLAGDEQFF
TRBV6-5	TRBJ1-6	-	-	TGTGCCAGCACCAACCAGGGAGGTGCCTCACCCCTCCACTTT	CASTNQGGASPLHF
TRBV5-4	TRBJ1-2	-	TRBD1	TGTGCCAGCAGCTTAGCGGGACAGGGGTTTGGCTACACCTTC	CASSLAGQGFGYTF
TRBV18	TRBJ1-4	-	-	TGTGCCAGCTCACCATCAACACAGAGTGAAAAACTGTTTTTT	CASSPSTQSEKLFF
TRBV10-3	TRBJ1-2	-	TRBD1	TGTGCCATCAGTGCTGGTCAGACAGGGAGTGGCTACACCTTC	CAISAGQTGSGYTF
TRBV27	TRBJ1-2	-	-	TGTGCCAGCAGTCTAAGAGGAGTGGGAGTGATTCGAGAGGCCGGCTACACCTTC	CASSLRGVGVIREAGYTF
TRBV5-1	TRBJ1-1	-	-	TGCGCCAGCAGCTTCACCGGGGTGAACACTGAAGCTTTCTTT	CASSFTGVNTEAFF
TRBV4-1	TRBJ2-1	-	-	TGCGCCAGCAGCCAGAGGAGCAAGAGCTCCTACAATGAGCAGTTCTTC	CASSQRSKSSYNEQFF
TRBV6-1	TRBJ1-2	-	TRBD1	TGTGCCAGCAGTGATCGGACAGGCGTTAACTATGGCTACACCTTC	CASSDRTGVNYGYTF
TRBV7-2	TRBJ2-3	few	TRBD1	TGTGCCAGCAGCTTTAGGCCCCCGACAGGGGGAGATACGCAGTATTTT	CASSFRPPTGGDTQYF
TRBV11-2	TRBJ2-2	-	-	TGTGCCAGCAGCTTAATGGCAGGGGCCGGGGAGCTGTTTTTT	CASSLMAGAGELFF
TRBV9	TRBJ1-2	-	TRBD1	TGTGCCAGCAGCGATAACAGGGGGATGCTCTATGGCTACACCTTC	CASSDNRGMLYGYTF
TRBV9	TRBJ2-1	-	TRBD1	TGTGCCAGCAGCGGACAGGGGGGAAACTACAATGAGCAGTTCTTC	CASSGQGGNYNEQFF
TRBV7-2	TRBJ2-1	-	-	TGTGCCAGCAGCCCGGACTACCTCCGCTCCTACAATGAGCAGTTCTTC	CASSPDYLRSYNEQFF
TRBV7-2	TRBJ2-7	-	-	TGTGCCAGCAGCTTAGTGGGCAGTTTTTTCTCCTACGAGCAGTACTTC	CASSLVGSFFSYEQYF
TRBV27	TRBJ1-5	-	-	TGTGCCAGCAGTACAGGGTCTAATCAGCCCCAGCATTTT	CASSTGSNQPQHF
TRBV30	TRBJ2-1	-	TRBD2	TGTGCCTGGAGCGGGGATTGGGCGGGAGGTTCCTACAATGAGCAGTTCTTC	CAWSGDWAGGSYNEQFF
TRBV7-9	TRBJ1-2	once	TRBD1	TGTGCCAGCAGCTTAGCGCCCGGGACAGGGTTCACCTATGGCTACACCTTC	CASSLAPGTGFTYGYTF
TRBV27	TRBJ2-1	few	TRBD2	TGTGCCAGCAGTTTACGGGCTAGCGGGAGTCTGATCTCCTACAATGAGCAGTTCTTC	CASSLRASGSLISYNEQFF
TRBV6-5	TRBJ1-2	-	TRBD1	TGTGCCAGCCACCCAGGGGGGATTGATGGCTACACCTTC	CASHPGGIDGYTF
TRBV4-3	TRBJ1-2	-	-	TGCGCCAGCAGCCAAAACCGGGACTACTATGGCTACACCTTC	CASSQNRDYYGYTF
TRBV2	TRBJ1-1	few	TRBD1	TGTGCCAGCAGTGGGGACAGGTTGAACACTGAAGCTTTCTTT	CASSGDRLNTEAFF
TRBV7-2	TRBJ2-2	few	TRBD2	TGTGCCAGCAGCCTGGGACTAGCGGGAGGGCCGAGCGGGGAGCTGTTTTTT	CASSLGLAGGPSGELFF
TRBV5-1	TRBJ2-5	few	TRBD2	TGCGCCAGCAGCACAACTAGCGGGAGGGGAGAGACCCAGTACTTC	CASSTTSGRGETQYF
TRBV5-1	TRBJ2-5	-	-	TGCGCCAGCAGCCTTAAAGAGACCCAGTACTTC	CASSLKETQYF
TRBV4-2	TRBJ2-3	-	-	TGTGCCAGCAGCCAAGATTATTTTGGGGGAGACAGGCGCTCAGATACGCAGTATTTT	CASSQDYFGGDRRSDTQYF
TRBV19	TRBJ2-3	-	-	TGTGCCAGTAGTCCTCTAGCGAGTAGCACAGATACGCAGTATTTT	CASSPLASSTDTQYF
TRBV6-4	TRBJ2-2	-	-	TGTGCCAGCAGGGGGGGTGCGAACACCGGGGAGCTGTTTTTT	CASRGGANTGELFF
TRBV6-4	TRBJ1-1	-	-	TGTGCCAGCAGGGGGGCTATGAACACTGAAGCTTTCTTT	CASRGAMNTEAFF
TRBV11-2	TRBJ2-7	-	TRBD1	TGTGCCAGCAGCTTAGACAGACAGGGGTACGAGCAGTACTTC	CASSLDRQGYEQYF
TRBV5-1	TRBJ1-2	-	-	TGCGCCAGCAGCTTGTTCAGGGGTCAGGACGGCTACACCTTC	CASSLFRGQDGYTF
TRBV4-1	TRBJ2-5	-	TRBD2	TGCGCCAGCAGCCAAGTCGGGACTAGCGGGGAGACCCAGTACTTC	CASSQVGTSGETQYF
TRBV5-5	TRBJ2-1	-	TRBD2	TGTGCCAGCAGCTCCACTAGCGGGGCGTCCTACAATGAGCAGTTCTTC	CASSSTSGASYNEQFF
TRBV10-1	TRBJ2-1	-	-	TGCGCCAGCAGTGAAAGTCGGACTTCGGGAGAGGTCGATGAGCAGTTCTTC	CASSESRTSGEVDEQFF
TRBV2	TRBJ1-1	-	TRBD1	TGTGCCAGCAGATCGGCAGGGGGATTCTACACTGAAGCTTTCTTT	CASRSAGGFYTEAFF
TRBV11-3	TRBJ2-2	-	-	TGTGCCAGCAGCTTAAGGGCAGGGGACATGACCGGGGAGCTGTTTTTT	CASSLRAGDMTGELFF
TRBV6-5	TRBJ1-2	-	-	TGTGCCAGCAGTCCCGTTCTACGACAGGACTATGGCTACACCTTC	CASSPVLRQDYGYTF
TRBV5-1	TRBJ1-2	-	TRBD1	TGCGCCAGCAGCTTTGGACAGGGGAACGGCTACACCTTC	CASSFGQGNGYTF
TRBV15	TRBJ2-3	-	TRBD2	TGTGCCACAGGACTGGGACTAGCGGCCTCCGGTACGCAGTATTTT	CATGLGLAASGTQYF
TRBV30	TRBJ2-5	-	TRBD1	TGTGCCTGGAGTGTACTCGGCAGGGGGTACCAAGAGACCCAGTACTTC	CAWSVLGRGYQETQYF
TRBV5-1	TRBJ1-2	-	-	TGCGCCAGCAGCCCGGGGGGCGTTGGCTACACCTTC	CASSPGGVGYTF
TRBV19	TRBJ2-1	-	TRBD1	TGTGCCAGTAGATGGACGGGACAGGGGTACAATGAGCAGTTCTTC	CASRWTGQGYNEQFF
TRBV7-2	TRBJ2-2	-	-	TGTGCCAGCAGCTTAAATCGGGGGAGAAACACCGGGGAGCTGTTTTTT	CASSLNRGRNTGELFF
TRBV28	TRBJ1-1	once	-	TGTGCCAGCAGTCCCCGGCGGACTGAAGCTTTCTTT	CASSPRRTEAFF
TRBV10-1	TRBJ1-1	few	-	TGCGCCAGCAGTGAGTACAGGGCCGGGATACCCGCCTTT	CASSEYRAGIPAF
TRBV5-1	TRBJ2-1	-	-	TGCGCCAGCAGCTTTGGGGGGTACAATGAGCAGTTCTTC	CASSFGGYNEQFF
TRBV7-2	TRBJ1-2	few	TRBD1	TGTGCCAGCAGCTTAACAGGGGATGGCTACACCTTC	CASSLTGDGYTF